Listed below are T cell receptor beta chains from one sample, sequenced in a study of Graves' ophthalmopathy and Graves' hyperthyroidism. MiXCR, run by TCRdb on the multiplex PCR reads, gives a single entry per CDR3 protein. The sample yields hundreds of thousands of distinct CDR3 sequences, 20% to 25% seen once. The material sequenced was peripheral blood. The receptors originated from a woman younger than 30 with stable Graves' hyperthyroidism. Some clones in this sample may be carry-over from other donors' samples. Both conserved end residues are part of each CDR3. Each record gives: CDR3 length, J gene, V gene, D gene, clone size, CDR3 protein, CDR3 DNA. A D gene is named only where the DNA matches it firmly. Not all rows give a size; the values are once, few, many and, for expanded clones, a class.

16 TRBJ1-1 TRBV6-5 . many CASSYSIGWINTEAFF TGTGCCAGCAGTTACTCGATAGGTTGGATCAACACTGAAGCTTTCTTT
16 TRBJ2-7 TRBV28 . many CASSSLGGRLSYEQYF TGTGCCAGCAGTTCACTAGGTGGGAGACTCTCCTACGAGCAGTACTTC
15 TRBJ1-2 TRBV5-1 . many CASSLGTDRGYGYTF TGCGCCAGCAGCTTAGGGACGGATCGTGGTTATGGCTACACCTTC
13 TRBJ1-2 TRBV12-3/TRBV12-4 . many CASSSRESYGYTF TGTGCCAGCAGTTCCCGGGAGTCGTATGGCTACACCTTC
12 TRBJ2-7 TRBV5-1 . many CASSAGRYEQYF TGCGCCAGCAGCGCCGGAAGGTACGAGCAGTACTTC
16 TRBJ1-2 TRBV29-1 . few CSVVDSGRQANYGYTF TGCAGCGTTGTGGATAGCGGCAGGCAAGCTAACTATGGCTACACCTTC
14 TRBJ1-1 TRBV6-4 TRBD1 . CASRGTGGDSEAFF TGTGCCAGCAGGGGGACAGGGGGCGACTCTGAAGCTTTCTTT
16 TRBJ2-7 TRBV7-3 TRBD1 many CASSYPSGQGDYEQYF TGTGCCAGCAGCTATCCTTCGGGACAGGGGGACTACGAGCAGTACTTC
15 TRBJ1-5 TRBV12-3/TRBV12-4 . many CASSLAETPNQPQHF TGTGCCAGCAGTTTAGCGGAAACCCCCAATCAGCCCCAGCATTTT
15 TRBJ2-7 TRBV30 TRBD1 many CAWSVIATGFYEQYF TGTGCCTGGAGTGTAATAGCGACAGGGTTCTACGAGCAGTACTTC
12 TRBJ2-5 TRBV19 . . CASSIPEETQYF TGTGCCAGTAGTATCCCTGAAGAGACCCAGTACTTC
15 TRBJ2-7 TRBV28 TRBD1 many CASTPRGQGSVEQYF TGTGCCAGCACCCCCCGAGGACAGGGATCCGTCGAGCAGTACTTC
14 TRBJ2-5 TRBV11-1 . many CASSLEGLQETQYF TGTGCCAGCAGCTTGGAAGGGCTACAAGAGACCCAGTACTTC
13 TRBJ2-2 TRBV19 TRBD2 . CASGHGGAGELFF TGTGCCAGTGGGCACGGGGGGGCCGGGGAGCTGTTTTTT
14 TRBJ1-5 TRBV12-3/TRBV12-4 . many CASSGHSSSQPQHF TGTGCCAGCAGCGGACATTCCTCATCCCAGCCCCAGCATTTT
17 TRBJ1-1 TRBV6-2/TRBV6-3 TRBD1 many CASRYTGEMWRNTEAFF TGTGCCAGCAGATACACAGGGGAGATGTGGCGGAACACTGAAGCTTTCTTT
14 TRBJ1-2 TRBV20-1 . many CSAWGGTSSYGYTF TGCAGTGCCTGGGGGGGGACCTCTAGCTATGGCTACACCTTC
16 TRBJ1-2 TRBV6-1 TRBD1 many CASNPTATQGVYGYTF TGTGCCAGCAACCCCACCGCGACACAGGGGGTCTATGGCTACACCTTC
12 TRBJ1-1 TRBV19 TRBD1 many CASSLTGGFAFF TGTGCCAGTAGTTTGACAGGGGGCTTCGCTTTCTTT
14 TRBJ2-7 TRBV20-1 . few CSAHSPGTTYEQYF TGCAGTGCCCATAGTCCCGGGACCACCTACGAGCAGTACTTC
16 TRBJ2-2 TRBV19 TRBD2 . CASSIVGLGNTGELFF TGTGCCAGTAGTATCGTGGGACTAGGGAACACCGGGGAGCTGTTTTTT
17 TRBJ2-5 TRBV30 . . CAWSNLGAGATQETQYF TGTGCCTGGAGTAACCTGGGGGCAGGAGCTACCCAAGAGACCCAGTACTTC
13 TRBJ1-1 TRBV11-2 TRBD1 many CASSYRQGPEAFF TGTGCCAGCAGCTACCGACAGGGTCCTGAAGCTTTCTTT